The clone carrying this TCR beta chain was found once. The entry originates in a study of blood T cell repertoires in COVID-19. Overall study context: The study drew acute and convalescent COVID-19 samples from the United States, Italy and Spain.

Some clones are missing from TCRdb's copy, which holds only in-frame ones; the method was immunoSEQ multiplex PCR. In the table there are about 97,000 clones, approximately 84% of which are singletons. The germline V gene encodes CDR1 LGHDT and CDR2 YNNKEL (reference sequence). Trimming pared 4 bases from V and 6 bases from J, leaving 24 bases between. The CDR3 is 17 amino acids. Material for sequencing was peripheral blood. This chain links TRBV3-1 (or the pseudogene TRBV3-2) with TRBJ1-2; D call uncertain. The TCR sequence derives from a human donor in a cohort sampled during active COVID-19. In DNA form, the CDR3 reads TGTGCCAGCAGCCCTTTTCTGGGAGCCGGTCTTGTGGATGGCTACACCTTC. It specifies CASSPFLGAGLVDGYTF.